This TCR beta chain was recorded in a study of identical twins. Study-wide findings and caveats: Out-of-frame alpha sequences shared between twins exhibited an excess of low generation probability.

Turning to this clonotype: Its antigen is unknown.

This CDR3 comprises 16 residues. The V end lost 2 bases, the J end lost 7 bases, and 21 bases lay between the germline ends. CDR1 and CDR2 from the germline V gene are SGDLS and YYNGEE. In TCRdb, the 5' RACE reads were re-called with MiXCR into one record per CDR3 protein. The sample gives some 230,000 distinct CDR3 sequences, 6.5% of which show up once; approximately 15% is in the top ten. The sample was also linked to a second study, of T cells expressing NK-cell markers.

Sequenced material: CD8+ T cells sorted from blood. V usage is TRBV9 and J usage is TRBJ1-1; D not resolved. The sequence derives from a woman aged 18 to 35 in good health. CDR3 region: CASSVAPSTGGIEAFF. The CDR3 region has the DNA TGTGCCAGCAGCGTCGCCCCCTCGACGGGTGGAATTGAAGCTTTCTTT.